The 5 T cell receptor beta chains presented below share a single source sample, sequenced in a study of T cell clonality in common variable immunodeficiency. Profiled with immunoSEQ multiplex PCR; TCRdb holds only in-frame clones, not every one. The sample includes roughly 40,000 clones, none of them occurring once. Input material: peripheral blood mononuclear cells. Every receptor here comes from a person between 18 and 69 years old in good health.

This clone was detected many times. Read coverage stops 3 residues before the CDR3 terminus; the germline J gene supplies the remainder. This chain connects TRBV5-4 to TRBJ2-5; D is undetermined. The CDR3 is made up of 15 amino acids. V was pared by 0 bases and J by 4 bases, with 13 bases between. Germline lookup yields CDR1 SGHNT and CDR2 YYREEE (reference sequence). The sequenced CDR3 bases are TGTGCCAGCAGCTTGGCCCTCGACACTGGAGAGACC. It is translated as CASSLALDTGET. The entire CDR3 reads CASSLALDTGETQYF.

This clone showed up many times. The CDR3 goes on 3 residues after the read ends, and that part is filled in from the germline J gene. The chain uses TRBV20-1 and TRBJ2-4, with D possibly TRBD1 on 6 matching bases. V lost 3 bases and J lost 8, with 17 bases in between. The germline gives CDR1 DFQATT, CDR2 SNEGSKA (reference sequence). The CDR3 contains 14 residues. Incomplete CDR3 DNA: TGCAGTGCTAGCTACAGGGAAGTAGGGGACATT. Translation: CSASYREVGDI. The CDR3 reads in full as CSASYREVGDIQYF.

This clone was seen at least ten times. The sequenced fragment ends 3 residues before the CDR3 boundary, so the rest is inferred from the germline J gene. V usage is TRBV19 and J usage is TRBJ2-2; D is ambiguous. Per the germline V gene, CDR1 is LNHDA and CDR2 is SQIVND (reference sequence). V was clipped by 1 base and J by 5 bases, with 5 bases between them. The CDR3 is made up of 13 amino acids. The covered CDR3 bases are TGTGCCAGTAGTATAGTCAGAACCGGGGAG. Protein product: CASSIVRTGE. The full-length CDR3 reads as CASSIVRTGELFF.

On this clone itself: The read ends 3 residues before the CDR3 terminus; that terminus is restored from the germline J gene. The chain uses TRBV6-1 and TRBJ2-3, with D hard to call. CDR3 length: 13 residues. Germline CDR1 MNHNS, CDR2 SASEGT. CDR3 loop: CASSESFSQTQYF. The covered CDR3 bases are TGTGCCAGCAGTGAGTCCTTTTCGCAGACG.

This clone was picked up many times. The DNA ends 3 residues before the CDR3 does, and the rest of the CDR3 is filled in from the germline J gene. This chain links TRBV6-1 with TRBJ2-7; 7 bases align to TRBD1. The CDR3 is 14 residues long. V was clipped by 4 bases and J by 2 bases; unmatched bases: 5. Germline lookup yields CDR1 MNHNS and CDR2 SASEGT. The covered CDR3 bases are TGTGCCAGCAGTGCCGCTGGACAGGCCTACGAG. Amino acid sequence: CASSAAGQAYE. The CDR3 in full is CASSAAGQAYEQYF.